This entry lists 16 T cell receptor beta chains sequenced from one sample in a study of shared clonotypes between healthy human individuals. Using immunoSEQ multiplex PCR, the repertoire was profiled, and TCRdb retains in-frame clones only, with some absent. The data show millions of clones, more than 80% seen once. Sequences were obtained from naive CD4+ T cells from PBMCs. Described subset: CD45RA+ positively selected. The receptor source for this set is a man between 18 and 29 years old in good health. Some clones in this sample may be carry-over from other donors' samples.

The chain carries TRBV5-1 and TRBJ2-7; 11 bases are shared with TRBD2. The CDR3 runs to 14 residues. V lost 4 bases and J lost 5; bases outside the gene matches: 5. Per the germline V gene, CDR1 is SGHRS and CDR2 is YFSETQ. The CDR3 DNA follows: TGCGCCAGCAGCACCGTAGCGGGAGGGGACGAGCAGTACTTC. It specifies CASSTVAGGDEQYF.

The chain joins TRBV11-3 to TRBJ1-2; D is undetermined. Germline V gene sequence: CDR1 SGHNT, CDR2 YENEEA. Trimming shortened V by 0 bases and J by 2 bases, and 10 bases separated the two germline ends. The CDR3 totals 15 residues. The CDR3 loop is CASSLDLSGNYGYTF. CDR3 bases: TGTGCCAGCAGCTTAGATCTTTCGGGGAACTATGGCTACACCTTC.

This clone was counted a single time. This chain joins TRBV4-1 and TRBJ2-7; TRBD2 matches 9 bases. V gave up 2 bases and J gave up 1 base; unmatched junction bases: 3. CDR1 is MGHRA and CDR2 is YSYEKL in the germline V gene. The CDR3 has 15 residues. CDR3 loop: CASSQRLAESYEQYF. CDR3 sequence (DNA): TGCGCCAGCAGCCAAAGACTAGCGGAGTCCTACGAGCAGTACTTC.

This clone was detected only once. The rearrangement uses TRBV6-1 and TRBJ1-5; 7 positions match TRBD1. Germline V gene sequence: CDR1 MNHNS, CDR2 SASEGT. The CDR3 covers 17 residues. With V trimmed by 1 base and J by 4 bases, 10 bases remained unmatched. The CDR3 loop reads CASSEVRGPYINQPQHF. The CDR3 DNA follows: TGTGCCAGCAGTGAAGTTAGGGGGCCTTATATTAATCAGCCCCAGCATTTT.

This chain connects TRBV2 to TRBJ1-2, with 8 positions matching TRBD1. With V trimmed by 11 bases and J by 7 bases, 12 bases remained unmatched. The germline CDR1 and CDR2 sequences are SNHLY and FYNNEI. This CDR3 has 13 residues. As DNA, the CDR3 is TGTGCCGGCGAGGACAGGGCGGAGGGTGGCTACACCTTC. This translates into CAGEDRAEGGYTF.

The V gene is TRBV5-6, the J gene TRBJ2-2, with D possibly matching TRBD1 (6 bases). The ends were cut back, 8 bases at V and 3 bases at J, with 20 bases in the middle. The CDR3 loop spans 16 amino acids. Germline assignment: CDR1 SGHDT and CDR2 YYEEEE. The CDR3 DNA sequence: TGTGCCAGGGCCTTGAGGGGGACGCATTACACCGGGGAGCTGTTTTTT. Its translation is CARALRGTHYTGELFF. The whole variable domain, remainder taken from reference TRBV5-6 and TRBJ2-2, is DAGVTQSPTHLIKTRGQQVTLRCSPKSGHDTVSWYQQALGQGPQFIFQYYEEEERQRGNFPDRFSGHQFPNYSSELNVNALLLGDSALYLCARALRGTHYTGELFFGEGSRLTVL.

As regards this clone: The identical CDR3 is also encoded by other nucleotide sequences in the sample. The rearrangement joins TRBV18 to TRBJ1-5; TRBD1 aligns across 11 bases. Germline values: CDR1 KGHSH, CDR2 LQKENI. The V gene end was trimmed by 3 bases and the J gene end by 5 bases; junction bases not matched to a gene: 3. The CDR3 consists of 15 residues. The CDR3 DNA is TGTGCCAGCTCACCTGGGACAGGGGGTTATCAGCCCCAGCATTTT. It yields the protein CASSPGTGGYQPQHF.

The J gene is TRBJ2-7, the V gene TRBV11-1; weak D call: TRBD2 (5 bases). The V gene's germline CDR1 is SGHAT and CDR2 FQDESV (reference sequence). This CDR3 is 13 amino acids long. Trimming cost V 1 base and J 7 bases, with 11 bases left between them. Written as DNA, the CDR3 is TGTGCCAGCAGCTTAGGAGAACGGGATGAGCAGTACTTC. It translates to CASSLGERDEQYF.

The V call is TRBV2, the J call TRBJ2-7; maybe TRBD2 (6 bases). Germline-derived CDR1 and CDR2 are SNHLY and FYNNEI. Trimming left V 6 bases short and J 6 bases short, with 15 bases between. This CDR3 spans 13 amino acids. The CDR3 sequence is CASRPDLAFEQYF. The CDR3 DNA reads as TGTGCCAGCAGGCCCGATCTAGCGTTCGAGCAGTACTTC.

The chain employs TRBV7-2 and TRBJ2-7; D possibly corresponds to TRBD1 (6 bases). The germline V and J ends were trimmed by 1 base and 0 bases, with 10 bases remaining between them. The V gene's germline CDR1 is SGHTA and CDR2 FQGNSA. There are 15 residues in the CDR3. The CDR3 is CASSLVAGDSYEQYF. In DNA, the CDR3 is TGTGCCAGCAGCTTAGTGGCAGGGGACTCCTACGAGCAGTACTTC.

This chain links TRBV30 with TRBJ2-4; 7 bases match TRBD2. Germline V gene sequence: CDR1 GTSNPN, CDR2 SVGIG (reference sequence). This CDR3 has 15 amino acids. With V trimmed by 1 base and J by 3 bases, 6 bases remained unmatched. CDR3 protein: CAWSGAGVGKNIQYF. The CDR3 bases are TGTGCCTGGAGTGGGGCGGGAGTGGGCAAAAACATTCAGTACTTC.

V is TRBV7-3 and J is TRBJ2-7; TRBD1 might be the D (6 bases). With 0 bases removed from V and 7 bases from J, the gap between germline ends came to 10 bases. The CDR3 is 13 residues long. Germline CDR1 SGHTA, CDR2 FQGTGA. CDR3 residues: CASSLTGAPEQYF. The CDR3 DNA reads as TGTGCCAGCAGCTTAACGGGGGCCCCGGAGCAGTACTTC.

V and J are TRBV18 and TRBJ2-1, with a possible D match to TRBD2 (6 bases). This CDR3 spans 17 amino acids. The germline CDR1 and CDR2 sequences are KGHSH and LQKENI. The ends were cut back, 1 base at V and 6 bases at J, with 19 bases in the middle. The DNA of the CDR3 is TGTGCCAGCTCACCACTAGGTTCGGCGGGACTGTTCAATGAGCAGTTCTTC. It encodes CASSPLGSAGLFNEQFF.

This chain's CDR3 is CASSLARRSEQFF. The CDR3 nucleotides read TGTGCCAGCAGCTTAGCGAGGCGTAGTGAGCAGTTCTTC. The V call is TRBV11-2, the J call TRBJ2-1, with D unclear. CDR1 SGHAT and CDR2 FQNNGV come from the germline V gene. Trimming took off 1 base at V and 9 bases at J, with 10 bases between the two ends. The CDR3 is made up of 13 amino acids.

V usage is TRBV18 and J usage is TRBJ1-1; 10 bases are a match to TRBD1. The V gene's germline CDR1 is KGHSH and CDR2 LQKENI. V gave up 5 bases and J gave up 4 bases; unmatched junction bases: 4. The CDR3 contains 14 residues. CDR3 sequence (DNA): TGTGCCAGCTCAACGGGACAGGGGTTCACTGAAGCTTTCTTT. Amino acid sequence: CASSTGQGFTEAFF.

This sequence joins TRBV4-3 and TRBJ2-7; 9 bases map to TRBD1. The CDR3 totals 19 residues. V was clipped by 2 bases and J by 2 bases; unmatched bases: 16. The V gene's germline CDR1 is LGHNA and CDR2 YSLEER. In nucleotides, the CDR3 is TGCGCCAGCAGCCAATTTACGCTGACCGGGACAGGGATCCCCTACGAGCAGTACTTC. Its translation is CASSQFTLTGTGIPYEQYF.